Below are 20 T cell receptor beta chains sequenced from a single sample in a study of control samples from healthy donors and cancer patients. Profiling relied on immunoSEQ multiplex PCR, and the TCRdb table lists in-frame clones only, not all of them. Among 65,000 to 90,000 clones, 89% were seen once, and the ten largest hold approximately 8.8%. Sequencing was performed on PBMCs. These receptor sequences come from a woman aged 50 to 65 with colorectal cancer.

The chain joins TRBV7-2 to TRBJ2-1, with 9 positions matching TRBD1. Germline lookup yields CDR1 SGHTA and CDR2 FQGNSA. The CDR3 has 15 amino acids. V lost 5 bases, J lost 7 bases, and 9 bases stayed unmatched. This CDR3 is CASSADRGVRNEQFF. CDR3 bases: TGTGCCAGCAGCGCGGACAGGGGAGTTAGGAATGAGCAGTTCTTC.

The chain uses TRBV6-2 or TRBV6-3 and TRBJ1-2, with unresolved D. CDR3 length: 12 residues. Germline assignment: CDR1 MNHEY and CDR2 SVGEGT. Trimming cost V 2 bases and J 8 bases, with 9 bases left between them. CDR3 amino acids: CASSYGGSGYTF. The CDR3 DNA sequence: TGTGCCAGCAGTTACGGAGGGAGCGGCTACACCTTC.

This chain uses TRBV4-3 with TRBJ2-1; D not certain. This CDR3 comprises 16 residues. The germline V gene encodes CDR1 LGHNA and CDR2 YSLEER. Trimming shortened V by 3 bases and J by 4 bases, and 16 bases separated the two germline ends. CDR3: CASSHDTTDLYNEQFF. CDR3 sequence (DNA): TGCGCCAGCAGCCACGATACGACGGACCTTTACAATGAGCAGTTCTTC.

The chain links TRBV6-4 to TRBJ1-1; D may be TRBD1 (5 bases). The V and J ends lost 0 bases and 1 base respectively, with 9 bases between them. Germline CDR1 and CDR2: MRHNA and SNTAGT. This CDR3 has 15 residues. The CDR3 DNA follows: TGTGCCAGCAGTGACTCGAGGGGTTGGAACACTGAAGCTTTCTTT. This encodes CASSDSRGWNTEAFF.

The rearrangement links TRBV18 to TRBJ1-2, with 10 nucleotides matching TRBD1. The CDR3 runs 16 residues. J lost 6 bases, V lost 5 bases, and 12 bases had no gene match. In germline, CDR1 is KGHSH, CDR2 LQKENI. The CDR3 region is CASSTYSGTGVDGYTF. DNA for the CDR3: TGTGCCAGCTCAACCTACTCCGGGACAGGGGTGGATGGCTACACCTTC.

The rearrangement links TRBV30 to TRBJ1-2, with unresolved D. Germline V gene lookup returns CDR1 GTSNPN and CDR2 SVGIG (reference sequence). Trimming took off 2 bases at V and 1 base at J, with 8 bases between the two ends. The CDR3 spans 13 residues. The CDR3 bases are TGTGCCTGGAGTCCCGGGAATAACTATGGCTACACCTTC. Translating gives CAWSPGNNYGYTF.

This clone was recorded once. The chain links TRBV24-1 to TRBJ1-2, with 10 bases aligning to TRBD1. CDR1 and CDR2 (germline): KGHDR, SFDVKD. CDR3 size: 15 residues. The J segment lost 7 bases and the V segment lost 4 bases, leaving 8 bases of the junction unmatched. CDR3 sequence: CATSDSGQGTAGYTF. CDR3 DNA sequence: TGTGCCACCAGTGACTCGGGACAGGGGACGGCTGGCTACACCTTC.

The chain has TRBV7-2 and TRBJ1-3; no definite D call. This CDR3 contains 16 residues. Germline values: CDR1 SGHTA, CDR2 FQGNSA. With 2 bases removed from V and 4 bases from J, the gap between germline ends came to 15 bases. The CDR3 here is CASSLLGQLAGNTIYF. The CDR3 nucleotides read TGTGCCAGCAGCTTATTGGGTCAGTTGGCAGGAAACACCATATATTTT.

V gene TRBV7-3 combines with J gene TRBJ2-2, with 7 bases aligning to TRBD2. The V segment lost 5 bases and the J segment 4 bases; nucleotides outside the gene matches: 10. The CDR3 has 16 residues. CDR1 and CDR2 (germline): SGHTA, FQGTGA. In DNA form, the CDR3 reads TGTGCCAGCAGCCCCTCGGGGGGTCGGGGCACCGGGGAGCTGTTTTTT. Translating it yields CASSPSGGRGTGELFF.

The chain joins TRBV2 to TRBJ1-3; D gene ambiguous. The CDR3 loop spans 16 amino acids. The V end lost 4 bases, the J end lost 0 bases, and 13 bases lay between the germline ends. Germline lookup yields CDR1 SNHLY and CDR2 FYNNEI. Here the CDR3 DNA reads TGTGCCAGCAGTGGAAAGGACCCGAGCTCTGGAAACACCATATATTTT. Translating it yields CASSGKDPSSGNTIYF. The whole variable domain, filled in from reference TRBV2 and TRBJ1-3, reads EPEVTQTPSHQVTQMGQEVILRCVPISNHLYFYWYRQILGQKVEFLVSFYNNEISEKSEIFDDQFSVERPDGSNFTLKIRSTKLEDSAMYFCASSGKDPSSGNTIYFGEGSWLTVV.

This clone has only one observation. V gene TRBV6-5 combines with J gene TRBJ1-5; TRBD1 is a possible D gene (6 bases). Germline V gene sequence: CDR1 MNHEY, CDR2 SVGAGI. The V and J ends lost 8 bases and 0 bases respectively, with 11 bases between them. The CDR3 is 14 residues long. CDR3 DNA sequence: TGTGCCAGCGGGACACACTATAGCAATCAGCCCCAGCATTTT. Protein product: CASGTHYSNQPQHF.

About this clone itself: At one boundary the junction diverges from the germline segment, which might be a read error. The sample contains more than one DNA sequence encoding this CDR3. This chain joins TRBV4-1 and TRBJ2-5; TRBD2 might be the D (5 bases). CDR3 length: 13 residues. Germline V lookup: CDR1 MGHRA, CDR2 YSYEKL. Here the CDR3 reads CASSQVIEGTQYF. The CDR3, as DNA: TGCGCCAGTAGCCAAGTTATCGAGGGGACCCAGTACTTC.

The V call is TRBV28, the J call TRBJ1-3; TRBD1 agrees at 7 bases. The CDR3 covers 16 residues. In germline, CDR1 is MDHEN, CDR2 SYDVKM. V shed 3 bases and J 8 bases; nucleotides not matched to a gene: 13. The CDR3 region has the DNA TGTGCCAGCAGTTTCCGACAGGGCTACCGAGGAGACACCATATATTTT. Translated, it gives CASSFRQGYRGDTIYF.

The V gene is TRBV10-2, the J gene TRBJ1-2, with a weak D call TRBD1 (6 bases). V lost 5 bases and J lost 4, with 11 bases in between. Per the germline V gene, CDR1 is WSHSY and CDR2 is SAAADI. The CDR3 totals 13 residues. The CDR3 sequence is CASSYRDAYGYTF. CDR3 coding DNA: TGCGCCAGCAGTTACAGGGACGCCTATGGCTACACCTTC.

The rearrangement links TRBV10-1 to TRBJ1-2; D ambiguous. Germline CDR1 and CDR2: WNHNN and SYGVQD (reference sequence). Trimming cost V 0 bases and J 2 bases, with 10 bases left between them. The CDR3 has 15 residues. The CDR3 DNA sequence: TGCGCCAGCAGTGAGTCCCGGGCTGGAAACTATGGCTACACCTTC. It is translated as CASSESRAGNYGYTF.

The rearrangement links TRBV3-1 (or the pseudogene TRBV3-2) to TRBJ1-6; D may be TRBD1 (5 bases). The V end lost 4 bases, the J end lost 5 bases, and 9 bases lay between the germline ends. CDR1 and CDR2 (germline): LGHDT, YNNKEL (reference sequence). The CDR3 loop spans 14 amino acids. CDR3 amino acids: CASSLGGNNSPLHF. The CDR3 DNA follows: TGTGCCAGCAGCCTTGGGGGTAATAATTCACCCCTCCACTTT.

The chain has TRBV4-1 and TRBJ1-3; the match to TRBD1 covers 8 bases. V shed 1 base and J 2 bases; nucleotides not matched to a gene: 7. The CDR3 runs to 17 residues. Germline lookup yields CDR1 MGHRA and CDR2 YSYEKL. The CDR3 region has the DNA TGCGCCAGCAGCCAAGTCTTTTCGACAGGGGCTGGAAACACCATATATTTT. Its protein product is CASSQVFSTGAGNTIYF.

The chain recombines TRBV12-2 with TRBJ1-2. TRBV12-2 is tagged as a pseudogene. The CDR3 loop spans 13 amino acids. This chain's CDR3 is CASRLWGDYGYTF. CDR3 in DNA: TGTGCAAGTCGCTTATGGGGGGACTATGGCTACACCTTC.

The chain's CDR3 is CATSEGTNGNNEQFF. The DNA of the CDR3 is TGTGCCACCAGTGAGGGGACAAACGGGAACAATGAGCAGTTCTTC. V is TRBV24-1 and J is TRBJ2-1; a possible D gene is TRBD1 (6 bases). V dropped 4 bases and J dropped 5 bases, with 14 bases sitting between them. Germline V CDR1 and CDR2: KGHDR, SFDVKD. CDR3 length: 15 residues.

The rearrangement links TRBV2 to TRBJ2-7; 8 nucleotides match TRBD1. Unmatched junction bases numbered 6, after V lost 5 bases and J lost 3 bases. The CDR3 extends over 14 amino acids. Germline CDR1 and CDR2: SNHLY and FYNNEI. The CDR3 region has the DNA TGTGCCAGCAGTCAAACAGGGGGAGGCTACGAGCAGTACGTC. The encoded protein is CASSQTGGGYEQYV.